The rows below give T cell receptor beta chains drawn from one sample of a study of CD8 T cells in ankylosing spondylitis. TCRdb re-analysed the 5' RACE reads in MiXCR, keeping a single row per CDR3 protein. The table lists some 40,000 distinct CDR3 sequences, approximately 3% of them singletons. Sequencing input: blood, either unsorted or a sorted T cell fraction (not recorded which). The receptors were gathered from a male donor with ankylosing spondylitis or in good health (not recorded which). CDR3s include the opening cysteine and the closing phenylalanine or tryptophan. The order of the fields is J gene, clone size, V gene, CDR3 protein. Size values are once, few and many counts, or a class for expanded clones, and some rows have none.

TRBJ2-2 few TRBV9 CASSVTGLFANTGELFF
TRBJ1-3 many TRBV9 CASSTGSGNTIYF
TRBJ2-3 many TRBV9 CASSVEDRGQADTQYF
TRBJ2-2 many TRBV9 CASSVEPFTGELFF
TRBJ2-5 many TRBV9 CASSVDRFQETQYF
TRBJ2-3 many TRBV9 CASSVARGHTQYF
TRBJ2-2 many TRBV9 CASSPRPQSTGELFF
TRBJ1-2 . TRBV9 CASSVEGVYGYTF
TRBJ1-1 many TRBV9 CASASGGNTEAFF
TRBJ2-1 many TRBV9 CASSVGQHPYNEQFF
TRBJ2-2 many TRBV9 CASSRLGNTGELFF
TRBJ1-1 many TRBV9 CASSGFRGTEAFF
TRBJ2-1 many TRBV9 CASSVTSGGGSSYNEQFF
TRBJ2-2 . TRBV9 CASSVPGTGSRSGELFF
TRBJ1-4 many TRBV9 CASSVALQPNEKLFF
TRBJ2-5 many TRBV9 CASSGTSGREETQYF
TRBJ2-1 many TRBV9 CASSPDGTVYNEQFF
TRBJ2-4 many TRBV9 CASTEGAAKNIQYF
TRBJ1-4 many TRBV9 CASSPHSGPGEKLFF
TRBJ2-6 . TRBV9 CASSLSPGGSGANVLTF
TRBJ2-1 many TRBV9 CASSVEGISSYNEQFF
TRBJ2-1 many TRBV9 CASSALAGGSHNEQFF
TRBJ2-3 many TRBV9 CASSPHRSTDTQYF
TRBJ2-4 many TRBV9 CASSSPSGGPNIQYF
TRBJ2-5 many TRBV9 CASSVSPADEETQYF
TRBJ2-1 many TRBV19 CASRPLHYNADEQFF
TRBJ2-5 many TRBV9 CASGMGLAQETQYF
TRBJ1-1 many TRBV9 CASSADTEAFF
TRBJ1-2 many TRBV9 CASSVASKSAGYTF